Below, 5 T cell receptor beta chains from the same sample are listed, as sequenced in a study of a mutant IDH1 vaccine in newly diagnosed glioma. For these receptors, no antigen is known. Sequencing used immunoSEQ multiplex PCR; TCRdb keeps in-frame clones, though not all of them. The sample lists 34,000 or so clones, roughly 80% occurring once. Time point noted: week 11, during vaccination. A 20-mer mutant IDH1 peptide at 300 ug was injected subcutaneously with topical imiquimod. The material was PBMCs, obtained from a glioma patient whose treatment included an IDH1 peptide vaccine. The receptors here all came from a man aged 30 to 45 with glioma.

A single count supports this clone. V and J are TRBV6-6 and TRBJ2-1; 7 nucleotides align to TRBD2. There are 14 residues in the CDR3. Germline loops: CDR1 MNHNY, CDR2 SVGAGI (reference sequence). With V trimmed by 9 bases and J by 4 bases, 9 bases remained unmatched. CDR3 protein: CASQTSVPYNEQFF. Here the CDR3 DNA reads TGTGCCAGTCAAACTAGCGTACCTTACAATGAGCAGTTCTTC.

This clone has a handful of counts. The gene calls are TRBV7-3 and TRBJ2-3; D is perhaps TRBD1 (6 bases). From germline, CDR1 is SGHTA and CDR2 FQGTGA. V gave up 1 base and J gave up 3 bases, with 11 bases separating them. CDR3 length equals 15 residues. The CDR3 coding sequence is TGTGCCAGCAGCTTAAGGGCAGGGGAAACAGATACGCAGTATTTT. Its translation is CASSLRAGETDTQYF.

The rearrangement links TRBV5-6 to TRBJ2-7, with no clear D. This CDR3 contains 12 residues. Germline values: CDR1 SGHDT, CDR2 YYEEEE. The V and J ends lost 4 bases and 3 bases respectively, with 8 bases between them. The CDR3 reads CASSLRSYEQYF. The CDR3 DNA is TGTGCCAGCAGCCTGAGGAGCTACGAGCAGTACTTC. Complete variable domain (other parts from reference TRBV5-6 and TRBJ2-7): DAGVTQSPTHLIKTRGQQVTLRCSPKSGHDTVSWYQQALGQGPQFIFQYYEEEERQRGNFPDRFSGHQFPNYSSELNVNALLLGDSALYLCASSLRSYEQYFGPGTRLTVT.

V is TRBV4-1 and J is TRBJ2-3, with TRBD2 identical over 9 bases. There are 15 residues in the CDR3. Germline CDR1 is MGHRA and CDR2 is YSYEKL. V was clipped by 5 bases and J by 4 bases; unmatched bases: 7. CDR3 sequence: CASSGLAKSPDTQYF. As DNA, the CDR3 is TGCGCCAGCAGCGGACTAGCGAAGAGCCCAGATACGCAGTATTTT.

The V gene is TRBV6-1, the J gene TRBJ1-2, with no clear D. The CDR3 is 14 residues long. Germline lookup yields CDR1 MNHNS and CDR2 SASEGT. Trimming removed 1 base at V and 2 bases at J, with 8 bases between. The CDR3 nucleotides read TGTGCCAGCAGTGAAGTCCACAGAAACTATGGCTACACCTTC. Translation: CASSEVHRNYGYTF.